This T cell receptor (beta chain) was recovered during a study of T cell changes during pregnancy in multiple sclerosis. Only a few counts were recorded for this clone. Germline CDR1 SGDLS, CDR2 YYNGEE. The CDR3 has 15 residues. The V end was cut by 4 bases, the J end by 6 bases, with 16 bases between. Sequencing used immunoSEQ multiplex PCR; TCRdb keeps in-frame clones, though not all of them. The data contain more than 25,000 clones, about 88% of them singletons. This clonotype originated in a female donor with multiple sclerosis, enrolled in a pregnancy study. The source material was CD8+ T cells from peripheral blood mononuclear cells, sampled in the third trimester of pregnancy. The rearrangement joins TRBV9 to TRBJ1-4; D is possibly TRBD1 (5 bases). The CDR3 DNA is TGTGCCAGCAGCCCGTCCGGGGGGAAGGATGAAAAACTGTTTTTT. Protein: CASSPSGGKDEKLFF.